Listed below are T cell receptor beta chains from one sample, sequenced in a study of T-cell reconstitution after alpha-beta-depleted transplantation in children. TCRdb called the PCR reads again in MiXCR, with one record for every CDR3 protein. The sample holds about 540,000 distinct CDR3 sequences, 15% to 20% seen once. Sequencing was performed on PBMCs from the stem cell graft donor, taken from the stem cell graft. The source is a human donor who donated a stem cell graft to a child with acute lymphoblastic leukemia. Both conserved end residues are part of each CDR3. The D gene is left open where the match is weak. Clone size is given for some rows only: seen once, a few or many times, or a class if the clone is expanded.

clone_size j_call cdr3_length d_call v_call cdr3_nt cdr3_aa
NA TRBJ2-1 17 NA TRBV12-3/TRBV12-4 TGTGCCAGCAGCCGGGGAACGACCGGACGGGGGACCAATGAGCAGTTCTTC CASSRGTTGRGTNEQFF
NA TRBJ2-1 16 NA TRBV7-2 TGTGCCAGCAGCTTAGGGGTCAGGCGGCGGGGGCATGAGCAGTTCTTC CASSLGVRRRGHEQFF
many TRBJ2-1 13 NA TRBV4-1 TGCGCCAGCAGCCACGAAGACATAGCGGAGCAGTTCTTC CASSHEDIAEQFF
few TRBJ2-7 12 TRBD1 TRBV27 TGTGCCAGCAGCAGTACAGGGGTCGGGCAGTACTTC CASSSTGVGQYF
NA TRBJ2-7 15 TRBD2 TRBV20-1 TGCAGTGCTAGAGATATCACTAGCGGAGCTGGGGAGCAGTACTTC CSARDITSGAGEQYF
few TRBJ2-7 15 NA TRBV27 TGTGCCAGCAGCCGGCGAGGGGACGAGTCCTACGAGCAGTACTTC CASSRRGDESYEQYF
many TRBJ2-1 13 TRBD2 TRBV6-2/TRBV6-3 TGTGCCAGCAGTTACCGGGGGGGAAATGAGCAGTTCTTC CASSYRGGNEQFF
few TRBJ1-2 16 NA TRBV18 TGTGCCACCCAGGGGACGGTCCAGCCTAACATCTATGGCTACACCTTC CATQGTVQPNIYGYTF
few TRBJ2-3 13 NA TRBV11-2 TGTGCCAGCAGCCCGCAGCCCACAGATACGCAGTATTTT CASSPQPTDTQYF
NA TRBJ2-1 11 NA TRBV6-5 TGTGCCAGCAAAAAGGGAGGTGAGCAGTTCTTC CASKKGGEQFF
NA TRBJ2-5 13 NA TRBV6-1 TGTGCCAGTTTGAACGGAGGGGGAGAGACCCAGTACTTC CASLNGGGETQYF
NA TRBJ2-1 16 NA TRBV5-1 TGCGCCAGCAGCGCCGGACAGCCCAAAATTACAATGAGGCAGTTCTTC CASSAGQPKITMRQFF
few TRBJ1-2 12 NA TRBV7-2 TGTGCCAGCAGCTTATTCCGCTATGGCTACACCTTC CASSLFRYGYTF
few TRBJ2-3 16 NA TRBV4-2 TGTGCCAGCAGTCCCGTCCGGGACACGAGCACAGATACGCAGTATTTT CASSPVRDTSTDTQYF
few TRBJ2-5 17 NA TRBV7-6 TGTGCCAGCAGCTTAGGGAGAGGGGCTGCTAGTGGTGAGACCCAGTACTTC CASSLGRGAASGETQYF
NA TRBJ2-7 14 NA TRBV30 TGTGCCTGGAGTCGGGACGTCAGCCGGTACGAGCAGTACTTC CAWSRDVSRYEQYF
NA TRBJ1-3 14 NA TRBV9 TGTGCCAGCAGCCCTGGGGACCCCGGATACACCATATATTTT CASSPGDPGYTIYF
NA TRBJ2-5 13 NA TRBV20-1 TGCAGTGCTAGTCGGCGGGGGCTGGAGACCCAGTACTTC CSASRRGLETQYF
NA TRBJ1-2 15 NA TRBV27 TGTGCCAGCAGTTTAAGGGGGAGTGATTACTATGGCTACACCTTC CASSLRGSDYYGYTF
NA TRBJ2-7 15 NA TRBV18 TGTGCCAGCTCACCACCGGGACGAGTAGAGGACGAGCAGTACTTC CASSPPGRVEDEQYF
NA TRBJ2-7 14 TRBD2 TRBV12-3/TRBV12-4 TGTGCCAGCAGTTTTATGCCTAGCGGCTACGAGCAGTACTTC CASSFMPSGYEQYF
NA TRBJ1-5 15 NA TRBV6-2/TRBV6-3 TGTGCCAGCAGTTACTCGGCGGGACCGGGTGGGCCCCAGCATTTT CASSYSAGPGGPQHF
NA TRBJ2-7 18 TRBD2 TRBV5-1 TGCGCCAGCAGCTCGCTAGGACTAGCGGGACGGGGAGCTAACGAGCAGTACTTC CASSSLGLAGRGANEQYF
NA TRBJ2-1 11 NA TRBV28 TGTGCCAGCAGAACCGGGACAAGGCAGTTCTTC CASRTGTRQFF
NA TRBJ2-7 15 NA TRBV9 TGTGCCAGCAGCGTAGAGGAGGGGGGGTGGGACGAGCAGTACTTC CASSVEEGGWDEQYF
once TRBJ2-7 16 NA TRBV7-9 TGTGCCAGCAGCTTAGGGAGGGGGCAAGTAAACTACGAGCAGTACTTC CASSLGRGQVNYEQYF
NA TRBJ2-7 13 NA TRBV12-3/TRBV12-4 TGTGCCAGCAGTTTAATGGGGGCTCGGGAGCAGTACTTC CASSLMGAREQYF
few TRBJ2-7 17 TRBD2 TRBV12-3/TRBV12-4 TGTGCCAGCACTGACGGCTGGGGGCGGGAGGGTACCTACGAGCAGTACTTC CASTDGWGREGTYEQYF
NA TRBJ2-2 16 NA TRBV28 TGTGCCAGCAGTTTCCCTGGACAGCCGAACACCGGGGAGCTGTTTTTT CASSFPGQPNTGELFF
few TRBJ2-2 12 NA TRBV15 TGTGCCACCAGCAGAGTACGGGGGGAGCTGTTTTTT CATSRVRGELFF
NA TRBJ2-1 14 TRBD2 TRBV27 TGTGCCAGCAGCGGACTAGGAAACTACAATGAGCAGTTCTTC CASSGLGNYNEQFF
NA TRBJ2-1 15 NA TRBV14 TGTGCCAGCAGCCAAACAGGGGAGGGGTACAATGAGCAGTTCTTC CASSQTGEGYNEQFF
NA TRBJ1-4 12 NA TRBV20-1 TGCAGCCTGTTATCAACTAATGAAAAACTGTTTTTT CSLLSTNEKLFF
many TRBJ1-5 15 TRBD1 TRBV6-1 TGTGCCAGCTCCTCCCGACAGGGAGAGGCTCAGCCCCAGCATTTT CASSSRQGEAQPQHF
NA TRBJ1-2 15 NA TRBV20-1 TGCAGTGCTAGAGATCTGAGTAAACGCAACTATGGCTACACCTTC CSARDLSKRNYGYTF
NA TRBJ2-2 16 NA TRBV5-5 TGTGCCAGCAGCTTGCGGACCACCCCGAACACCGGGGAGCTGTTTTTT CASSLRTTPNTGELFF
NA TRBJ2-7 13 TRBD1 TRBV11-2 TGTGCCAGCAGCTACACGACAGGGGCCGAGCAGTACTTC CASSYTTGAEQYF
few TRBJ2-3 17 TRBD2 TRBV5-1 TGCGCCAGCAGCCTCCGGACTAGCGGGGCCTCCACAGATACGCAGTATTTT CASSLRTSGASTDTQYF
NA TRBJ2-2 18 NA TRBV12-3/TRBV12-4 TGTGCCAGCAGTTTAAAGTCCAGGGCCAGATATCGCACCGGGGAGCTGTTTTTT CASSLKSRARYRTGELFF
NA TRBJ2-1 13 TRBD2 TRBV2 TGTGCCAGCAGCGACGGGAGGCCCAATGAGCAGTTCTTC CASSDGRPNEQFF
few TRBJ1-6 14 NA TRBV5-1 TGCGCCAGCAGCTTGGTCAGGAGAGGTTCACCCCTCCACTTT CASSLVRRGSPLHF
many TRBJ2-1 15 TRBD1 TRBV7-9 TGTGCCAGCAGCCCCGACAGGGTGAAATACAATGAGCAGTTCTTC CASSPDRVKYNEQFF
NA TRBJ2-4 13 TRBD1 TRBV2 TGTGCCAGCAGTGGACAGGGAAAAAACATTCAGTACTTC CASSGQGKNIQYF
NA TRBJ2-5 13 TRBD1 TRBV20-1 TGCAGTGCTGTTACAGGGGGCCAAGAGACCCAGTACTTC CSAVTGGQETQYF
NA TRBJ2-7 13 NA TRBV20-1 TGCAGTGCTAGACGCCGGAGCTCCTACGAGCAGTACTTC CSARRRSSYEQYF
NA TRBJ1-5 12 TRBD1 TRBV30 TGTGCCTGGAGGGACAGGGATCAGCCCCAGCATTTT CAWRDRDQPQHF
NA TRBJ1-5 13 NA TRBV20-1 TGCAGTGCTAGTGATCGGGGCTGGCAGCCCCAGCATTTT CSASDRGWQPQHF
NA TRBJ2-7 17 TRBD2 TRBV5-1 TGCGCCAGCAGCTTGGGGACTAGCGGGCCTGTTTCCTACGAGCAGTACTTC CASSLGTSGPVSYEQYF
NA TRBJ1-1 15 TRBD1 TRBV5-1 TGCGCCAGCACCATCACACGACAGGGGAACACTGAAGCTTTCTTT CASTITRQGNTEAFF
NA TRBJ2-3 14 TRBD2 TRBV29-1 TGCAGCGTTGAGGGGACTAGCTGGGTGAATACGCAGTATTTT CSVEGTSWVNTQYF
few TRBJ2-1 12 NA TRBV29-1 TGCAGCGTTGAAGGTGGGGGCCCCGGGCAGTTCTTC CSVEGGGPGQFF
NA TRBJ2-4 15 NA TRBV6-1 TGTGCCAGCAAGGAAGGTGGAACAGGGAGGGACATTCAGTACTTC CASKEGGTGRDIQYF
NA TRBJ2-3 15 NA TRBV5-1 TGCGCCAGCAGCTTGGTGGGACACCTCACAGATACGCAGTATTTT CASSLVGHLTDTQYF
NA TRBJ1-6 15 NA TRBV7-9 TGTGCCAGCAGCTTACCGTACAGCCTAAATTCACCCCTCCACTTT CASSLPYSLNSPLHF
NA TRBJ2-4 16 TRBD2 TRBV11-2 TGTGCCAGCAGCTTAGTCGGCGGGAGACCCAAAAACATTCAGTACTTC CASSLVGGRPKNIQYF